A selection of T cell receptor beta chains follows, all from one sample in a study of technical replicates of blood from a handful of donors. Profiled with immunoSEQ multiplex PCR; TCRdb holds only in-frame clones, not every one. The sample consists of some 79,000 clones, 75% to 95% of them appearing once. The sample taken for sequencing was T cells isolated from PBMCs. These receptor sequences come from a human donor in good health. Some clones in this sample may be carry-over from other donors' samples. CDR3s include the opening cysteine and the closing phenylalanine or tryptophan. Fields, in order: D gene, V gene, CDR3 length, clone size, J gene, CDR3 DNA, CDR3 protein. The D gene is left open where the match is weak. Size values are once, few and many counts, or a class for expanded clones, and some rows have none.

D: NA; V: TRBV29-1; length: 15; size: NA; J: TRBJ1-1; DNA: TGCAGCGTTGCGCGGTCATCCCGATTGAACACTGAAGCTTTCTTT; CDR3: CSVARSSRLNTEAFF
D: TRBD2; V: TRBV27; length: 15; size: NA; J: TRBJ2-3; DNA: TGTGCCAGCAGTTCAAAGCGGGAGGGAACAGATACGCAGTATTTT; CDR3: CASSSKREGTDTQYF
D: NA; V: TRBV9; length: 15; size: once; J: TRBJ2-6; DNA: TGTGCCAGCAGCGTATTTGGAGCTGGGGCCAACGTCCTGACTTTC; CDR3: CASSVFGAGANVLTF
D: TRBD1; V: TRBV30; length: 12; size: NA; J: TRBJ1-3; DNA: TGTGCCTGGAGTGAAGGGGGCGGCACCATATATTTT; CDR3: CAWSEGGGTIYF
D: NA; V: TRBV30; length: 14; size: once; J: TRBJ2-7; DNA: TGTGCCTGGAGTGTACCGGAGGGTGCCTACGAGCAGTACTTC; CDR3: CAWSVPEGAYEQYF
D: TRBD1; V: TRBV4-1; length: 20; size: NA; J: TRBJ1-1; DNA: TGCGCCAGCAGCCTACACATAACGAGACAGGGCCCGAGTCAGAACACTGAAGCTTTCTTT; CDR3: CASSLHITRQGPSQNTEAFF
D: TRBD2; V: TRBV28; length: 15; size: NA; J: TRBJ2-1; DNA: TGTGCCAGCAGTTTCCTAGCGGGTAGCTACAATGAGCAGTTCTTC; CDR3: CASSFLAGSYNEQFF
D: TRBD2; V: TRBV5-1; length: 15; size: few; J: TRBJ2-1; DNA: TGCGCCAGCAGCTTGGGGACTAGCGGGTCGGTTGAGCAGTTCTTC; CDR3: CASSLGTSGSVEQFF
D: NA; V: TRBV19; length: 14; size: NA; J: TRBJ1-5; DNA: TGTGCCAGTAGTAGTGGGGGGAGCAATCAGCCCCAGCATTTT; CDR3: CASSSGGSNQPQHF
D: NA; V: TRBV9; length: 13; size: NA; J: TRBJ1-1; DNA: TGTGCCAGCAGCGCCAGGCCCAACACTGAAGCTTTCTTT; CDR3: CASSARPNTEAFF
D: NA; V: TRBV7-3; length: 11; size: NA; J: TRBJ1-1; DNA: TGTGCCAGCAGCTCGGGCACTGAAGCTTTCTTT; CDR3: CASSSGTEAFF
D: NA; V: TRBV7-2; length: 18; size: NA; J: TRBJ1-5; DNA: TGTGCCAGCAGCTTATGTATTTTTTGGGCACACCGCAATCAGCCCCAGCATTTT; CDR3: CASSLCIFWAHRNQPQHF
D: NA; V: TRBV6-4; length: 12; size: NA; J: TRBJ1-2; DNA: TGTGCCAGCAGTGACTACTACCAAGGCTACACCTTC; CDR3: CASSDYYQGYTF
D: TRBD1; V: TRBV10-3; length: 14; size: NA; J: TRBJ1-3; DNA: TGTGCCATCAGTGGACAGGGTTCAGGAAACACCATATATTTT; CDR3: CAISGQGSGNTIYF
D: NA; V: TRBV6-5; length: 13; size: NA; J: TRBJ1-2; DNA: TGTGCCAGCAGACCCACAGATAACTATGGCTACACCTTC; CDR3: CASRPTDNYGYTF
D: TRBD1; V: TRBV19; length: 13; size: NA; J: TRBJ1-2; DNA: TGTGCCAGTAGTACGGGGACAGTCAATGGCTACACCTTC; CDR3: CASSTGTVNGYTF
D: NA; V: TRBV2; length: 15; size: NA; J: TRBJ2-7; DNA: TGTGCCAGCAGTGAAAACACGGACAGCTCCTACGAGCAGTACTTC; CDR3: CASSENTDSSYEQYF
D: NA; V: TRBV30; length: 13; size: NA; J: TRBJ2-2; DNA: TGTGCCTGGAACAGGGCGAACACCGGGGAGCTGTTTTTT; CDR3: CAWNRANTGELFF
D: NA; V: TRBV6-1; length: 12; size: NA; J: TRBJ2-7; DNA: TGTGCCGGCGCCGGGATTAACTACGAGCAGTACTTC; CDR3: CAGAGINYEQYF
D: TRBD1; V: TRBV19; length: 16; size: NA; J: TRBJ1-1; DNA: TGTGCCAGTAGTATTCGGACAGGGGGATTGAACACTGAAGCTTTCTTT; CDR3: CASSIRTGGLNTEAFF
D: NA; V: TRBV9; length: 14; size: NA; J: TRBJ2-7; DNA: TGTGCCAGCAGCAACCGGGACTCACCTTACGAGCAGTACTTC; CDR3: CASSNRDSPYEQYF
D: NA; V: TRBV21-1; length: 15; size: NA; J: TRBJ2-3; DNA: TGTGCCAGCTCCAACGGACTAGCGGGGGGGGATACGCAGTATTTT; CDR3: CASSNGLAGGDTQYF
D: TRBD1; V: TRBV13; length: 18; size: NA; J: TRBJ1-1; DNA: TGTGCCAGCAGCGTCCCACAGGGGGCTAGCATGGGGAACACTGAAGCTTTCTTT; CDR3: CASSVPQGASMGNTEAFF
D: NA; V: TRBV27; length: 14; size: NA; J: TRBJ2-1; DNA: TGTGCCAGCAGTTTGCTATTGGGGCACGGTGAGCAGTTCTTC; CDR3: CASSLLLGHGEQFF
D: NA; V: TRBV7-3; length: 14; size: NA; J: TRBJ2-2; DNA: TGTGCCAGCAGCCTCAGGGTCGACACCGGGGAGCTGTTTTTT; CDR3: CASSLRVDTGELFF
D: NA; V: TRBV10-1; length: 15; size: NA; J: TRBJ2-6; DNA: TGCGCCAGCATCATAGGACTGGTTGGGTCCAACGTCCTGACTTTC; CDR3: CASIIGLVGSNVLTF
D: NA; V: TRBV13; length: 14; size: NA; J: TRBJ2-2; DNA: TGTGCCAGCAGCTTTTGGAGACCCACCGGGGAGCTGTTTTTT; CDR3: CASSFWRPTGELFF
D: NA; V: TRBV7-9; length: 16; size: NA; J: TRBJ2-2; DNA: TGTGCCAGCACCCCTCCGGAGGGGCCGCGAACCGGGGAGCTGTTTTTT; CDR3: CASTPPEGPRTGELFF
D: NA; V: TRBV4-1; length: 16; size: few; J: TRBJ1-1; DNA: TGCGCCAGCAGCCAAGTCCAAAACACAGGAGACACTGAAGCTTTCTTT; CDR3: CASSQVQNTGDTEAFF
D: TRBD2; V: TRBV5-8; length: 16; size: NA; J: TRBJ2-7; DNA: TGTGCCAGCAGCTCCCGTGGGGGCGGGAGGTCTTACGAGCAGTACTTC; CDR3: CASSSRGGGRSYEQYF
D: TRBD1; V: TRBV5-1; length: 17; size: NA; J: TRBJ2-3; DNA: TGCGCCAGCAGCCCGGGCTGGGACAGGGGGCGAGTAGATACGCAGTATTTT; CDR3: CASSPGWDRGRVDTQYF
D: TRBD1; V: TRBV25-1; length: 16; size: NA; J: TRBJ1-3; DNA: TGTGCCAGCAGTAAGATCCGGGACAGTTTAGGAAACACCATATATTTT; CDR3: CASSKIRDSLGNTIYF